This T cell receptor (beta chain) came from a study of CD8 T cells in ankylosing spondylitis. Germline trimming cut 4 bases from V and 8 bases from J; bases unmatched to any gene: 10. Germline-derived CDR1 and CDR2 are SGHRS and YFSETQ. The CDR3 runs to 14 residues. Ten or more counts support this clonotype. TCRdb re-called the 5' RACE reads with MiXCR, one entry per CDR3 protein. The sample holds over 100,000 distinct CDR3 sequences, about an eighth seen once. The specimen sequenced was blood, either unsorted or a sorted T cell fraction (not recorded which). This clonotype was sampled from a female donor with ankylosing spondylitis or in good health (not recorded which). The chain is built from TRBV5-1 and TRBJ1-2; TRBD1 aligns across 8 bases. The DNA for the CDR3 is TGCGCCAGCAGCCCGGGGACAGGAGGTTTGGGCTACACCTTC. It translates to CASSPGTGGLGYTF.